This TCR beta chain was identified in a study of blood T cell repertoires in COVID-19. Looking at the study overall: The United States, Italy and Spain supplied acute and convalescent COVID-19 samples. In each case, the material was cDNA or gDNA derived from T cells, B-cell-depleted T cells, or PBMCs.

One Seattle source followed patients from active infection through their disease course. Per the study methods: Amplifying reference gene primers gave estimates of nucleated cell counts. The method was immunoSEQ multiplex PCR; TCRdb's version includes in-frame clones alone and lacks a portion of them. The V and J calls and clone size come from that table; D and trimming were worked out from the DNA. The sample has hundreds of thousands of clones; approximately 90% are singletons. This clonotype originated in a woman in her 50s with COVID-19, enrolled during active disease. Material for sequencing was peripheral blood.

CDR3 DNA: TGTGCCAGTAGTAGGACAGAGCTTCTGGAGCAGTACTTC. It codes for CASSRTELLEQYF. This chain connects TRBV19 to TRBJ2-7; D might be TRBD1 (6 bases). The CDR3 is 13 residues long. The germline V and J ends were trimmed by 4 bases and 7 bases, with 14 bases remaining between them. CDR1 is LNHDA, CDR2 SQIVND, per germline (reference sequence).